The rows below give T cell receptor beta chains drawn from one sample of a study of T cells in Graves' hyperthyroidism and ophthalmopathy. TCRdb fed the multiplex PCR reads into MiXCR, producing one record per CDR3 protein. The data show roughly 700,000 distinct CDR3 sequences, over 35% seen once. Material for sequencing was blood. The receptors originated from a woman aged 40 to 50 with Graves' hyperthyroidism. The CDR3 runs from the conserved cysteine through the conserved F or W. Each record gives: D gene, clone size, V gene, J gene, CDR3 DNA, CDR3 protein. A D gene is named only where the DNA matches it firmly. Some rows mark clone size as missing; the rest say once, few, many or name a class of expanded clone.

NA	NA	TRBV12-3/TRBV12-4	TRBJ2-7	TGTGCCAGCAGCTCTACGTCCCAAGGGGGGGCGGGAAGTGAGCAGTACTTC	CASSSTSQGGAGSEQYF
NA	NA	TRBV7-2	TRBJ1-4	TGTGCCAGCAGCCCGCGGGGAGCCTCTAATGAAAAACTGTTTTTT	CASSPRGASNEKLFF
TRBD1	many	TRBV19	TRBJ1-4	TGTGCCAGTAGGGGGACAGCAACCCTTGAAAAACTGTTTTTT	CASRGTATLEKLFF
TRBD1	NA	TRBV4-1	TRBJ1-1	TGCGCCAGCAGCCAAGATCCCGGGACAGGATACGAGTTGAGCACTGAAGCTTTCTTT	CASSQDPGTGYELSTEAFF
TRBD1	NA	TRBV27	TRBJ1-4	TGTGCCAGCAGGGGACCGGGACAGGGAGACTTTAATGAAAAACTGTTTTTT	CASRGPGQGDFNEKLFF
NA	few	TRBV4-1	TRBJ2-2	TGCGCCAGCAGCCAAGAATGGGGGAACACCGGGGAGCTGTTTTTT	CASSQEWGNTGELFF
NA	NA	TRBV7-2	TRBJ2-1	TGTGCCAGCAGCCCAGACAGGCTATACAATGAGCAGTTCTTC	CASSPDRLYNEQFF
TRBD1	NA	TRBV30	TRBJ1-1	TGTGCCTGGACCCAGGGGGGCACTGAAGCTTTCTTT	CAWTQGGTEAFF
NA	few	TRBV4-3	TRBJ1-5	TGCGCCAGCAGCCAAGAGGTCTCGGGGACGGAGCCCCAGCATTTT	CASSQEVSGTEPQHF
TRBD2	many	TRBV20-1	TRBJ2-5	TGCAGTGCGCCACGGCGAGGACTAGCGGGGGGGCTAGTCGAGACCCAGTACTTC	CSAPRRGLAGGLVETQYF
NA	NA	TRBV24-1	TRBJ2-1	TGTGCCACCCTGGGAGGGGGGTACAATGAGCAGTTCTTC	CATLGGGYNEQFF
NA	once	TRBV10-3	TRBJ2-7	TGTGCCATCAGTGGGAGTAATGTGGCCTACGAGCAGTACTTC	CAISGSNVAYEQYF
TRBD1	few	TRBV7-2	TRBJ2-7	TGTGCCAGCAGCCAAATTTCGGGACAGCTAGATCATCCCTACGAGCAGTACTTC	CASSQISGQLDHPYEQYF
NA	many	TRBV5-8	TRBJ2-6	TGTGCCAGCAGCTTGAGGGTCAACTCTGGGGCCAACGTCCTGACTTTC	CASSLRVNSGANVLTF
NA	NA	TRBV9	TRBJ2-3	TGTGCCAGCAGCGTAGCCAGGGTAGCAGATACGCAGTATTTT	CASSVARVADTQYF
NA	NA	TRBV7-9	TRBJ2-2	TGTGCCAGCAGACCCGGGGGTGGAACCGGGGAGCTGTTTTTT	CASRPGGGTGELFF
TRBD1	many	TRBV29-1	TRBJ1-4	TGCAGCGGGCTACAGGGGGCGCCTGAAAAACTGTTTTTT	CSGLQGAPEKLFF
NA	once	TRBV5-1	TRBJ2-5	TGCGCCAGCAGCCAAGACACGGGACAGACCCAGTACTTC	CASSQDTGQTQYF
NA	NA	TRBV4-1	TRBJ2-7	TGCGCCAGCAGCCAAGTCATCCTCTCCTACGAGCAGTACTTC	CASSQVILSYEQYF
NA	NA	TRBV6-5	TRBJ1-2	TGTGCCAGCAAGAAAGTCGAGGGGGTCTATGGCTACACCTTC	CASKKVEGVYGYTF
NA	NA	TRBV25-1	TRBJ1-4	TGTGCCAGCTCACCGTCTGAGGGGCCTAATGAAAAACTGTTTTTT	CASSPSEGPNEKLFF
NA	many	TRBV7-8	TRBJ1-1	TGTGCCAGCAGCCCTTGGATGAACACTGAAGCTTTCTTT	CASSPWMNTEAFF
NA	NA	TRBV7-2	TRBJ1-6	TGTGCCAGCAGTTTTCGGACAGTGAATTCACCCCTCCACTTT	CASSFRTVNSPLHF
NA	few	TRBV7-9	TRBJ1-4	TGTGCCAGCAGCCCCCAGGAGGGTGGAGAAAAACTGTTTTTT	CASSPQEGGEKLFF
TRBD1	few	TRBV14	TRBJ1-5	TGTGCCAGCAGCGGGACAGGGTTCGATCAGCCCCAGCATTTT	CASSGTGFDQPQHF
NA	many	TRBV10-3	TRBJ2-6	TGTGCCATCAGTTCCAACGTTAGGGGGGCTGGGGCCAACGTCCTGACTTTC	CAISSNVRGAGANVLTF
NA	many	TRBV2	TRBJ1-4	TGTGCCAGCACGGCACTGGGTGAAAAACTGTTTTTT	CASTALGEKLFF
TRBD1	NA	TRBV24-1	TRBJ2-1	TGTGCCACCAGTTTGACAGGGGGGACCTACAATGAGCAGTTCTTC	CATSLTGGTYNEQFF
NA	many	TRBV13	TRBJ1-1	TGTGCCAGCAGCTTTGGGGTCTCCGGCTATGAAGCTTTCTTT	CASSFGVSGYEAFF
NA	NA	TRBV7-9	TRBJ1-5	TGTGCCAGCAGCCACGGGGGATATTATAGCAATCAGCCCCAGCATTTT	CASSHGGYYSNQPQHF
TRBD1	many	TRBV10-3	TRBJ2-7	TGTGCCACGACCGTGGCGGGACAGGGGGCTTACGAGCAGTACTTC	CATTVAGQGAYEQYF
NA	few	TRBV12-3/TRBV12-4	TRBJ2-7	TGTGCCAGCAGTTTGGGCAGGGGTTTTAGCTACGAGCAGTACTTC	CASSLGRGFSYEQYF
NA	NA	TRBV7-2	TRBJ1-2	TGTGCCAGCAGCGGGGGGTCCTATCCTGGCTACACCTTC	CASSGGSYPGYTF
NA	many	TRBV12-3/TRBV12-4	TRBJ1-6	TGTGCCAGCAGTCGCTCAGGGTACTCACCCCTCCACTTT	CASSRSGYSPLHF
NA	NA	TRBV6-6	TRBJ2-7	TGTGCCAGCAGTTACGAAGGGTCCCCTTCCTACGAGCAGTACTTC	CASSYEGSPSYEQYF
NA	few	TRBV7-9	TRBJ2-7	TGTGCCAGCAGCCAGAGGGCCCCACAAATCTCCTACGAGCAGTACTTC	CASSQRAPQISYEQYF
NA	few	TRBV5-4	TRBJ1-2	TGTGCCAGCAGCTTTATCCGGGGGGCCGAGAGGGGCTACACCTTC	CASSFIRGAERGYTF
NA	many	TRBV6-6	TRBJ1-5	TGTGCCAGCAGTCCCAACAGCCCCAGGGTTCAGCCCCAGCATTTT	CASSPNSPRVQPQHF
TRBD2	NA	TRBV4-2	TRBJ2-2	TGTGCCAGCAGCCAAGAGCTGGCGGGGGGAGGCACCGGGGAGCTGTTTTTT	CASSQELAGGGTGELFF
TRBD1	NA	TRBV10-3	TRBJ2-6	TGTGCCATCAGTGAGGGACAGGGGGGATCTGGGGCCAACGTCCTGACTTTC	CAISEGQGGSGANVLTF
NA	NA	TRBV12-3/TRBV12-4	TRBJ1-1	TGTGCCAGCAGTTTATGGGGAGGAAGCTTTACTGAAGCTTTCTTT	CASSLWGGSFTEAFF
NA	many	TRBV5-6	TRBJ1-6	TGTGCCAGCAGCCTGATGGGGGATAATTCACCCCTCCACTTT	CASSLMGDNSPLHF